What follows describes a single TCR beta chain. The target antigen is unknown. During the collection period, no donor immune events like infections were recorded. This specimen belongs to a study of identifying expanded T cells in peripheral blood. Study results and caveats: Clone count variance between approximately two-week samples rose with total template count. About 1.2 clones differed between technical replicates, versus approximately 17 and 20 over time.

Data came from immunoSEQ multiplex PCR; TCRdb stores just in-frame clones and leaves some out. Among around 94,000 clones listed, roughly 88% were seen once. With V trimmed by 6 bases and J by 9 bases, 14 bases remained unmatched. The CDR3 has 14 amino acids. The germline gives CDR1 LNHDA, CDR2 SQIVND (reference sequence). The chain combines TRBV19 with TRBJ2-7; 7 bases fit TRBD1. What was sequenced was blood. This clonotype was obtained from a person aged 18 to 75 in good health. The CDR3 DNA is TGTGCCAGTAGAGGGGGCAGTTCCTCGCCGGGGCAGTACTTC. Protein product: CASRGGSSSPGQYF.